The sequence of this T cell receptor beta chain was determined in a study of Ad26.COV2.S vaccination and SARS-CoV-2 variants. Overall study: Participant was drawn from the COV1001 Ad26.COV2.S trial arm. Intramuscular Ad26.COV2.S at 5x10^10 or 1x10^11 viral particles. The study, taken as a whole, reports: Breadth of non-spike TCRs did not differ between vaccinees and placebo recipients.

Treatment specified: around 19 received Ad26.COV2.S at low or high dose, single or two shots; roughly 5 received placebo; per-sample allocation not given. Following the first vaccine or placebo injection, samples were taken on day 63. V was shortened by 6 bases and J by 12 bases, with 17 bases between the two germline ends. Germline V gives CDR1 SEHNR, CDR2 FQNEAQ (reference sequence). The CDR3 covers 13 residues. Profiled with immunoSEQ multiplex PCR; TCRdb holds only in-frame clones, not every one. The data show over 450,000 clones, roughly nine tenths seen once. Details on this clone: Its antigen is currently unknown.

The chain joins TRBV7-9 to TRBJ1-4, with D hard to call. The sequence was collected from a person between 18 and 60 years old who received the Ad26.COV2.S COVID-19 vaccine or a placebo. The input for sequencing was peripheral blood, taken in a trial of Ad26.COV2.S vaccine versus placebo. The CDR3 DNA is TGTGCCAGCAGTCCCACTGTAGGGAATCAACTGTTTTTT. Residues: CASSPTVGNQLFF.